This record covers a single TCR beta chain. What it binds is not known. The data were taken from a study of CD8 T cells in ankylosing spondylitis. Study findings and constraints: Ankylosing spondylitis blood appeared to carry a characteristic TCR beta motif of under ten highly homologous variants. Earlier reports found some motif variants in synovial fluid and blood in reactive arthritis.

The CDR3 extends over 12 amino acids. The germline CDR1 and CDR2 sequences are SQVTM and ANQGSEA. V lost 7 bases and J 3 bases, leaving 10 bases between the germline ends. For TCR beta, libraries came from quantitative 5'-RACE with molecular barcodes. MiXCR, applied by TCRdb to the 5' RACE reads, yields one record per CDR3 protein. The table lists 200,000 to 250,000 distinct CDR3 sequences, about 10% of them singletons, with around 6.5% in the top ten. V usage is TRBV29-1 and J usage is TRBJ2-1; D not certain. The material sequenced was blood, either unsorted or a sorted T cell fraction (not recorded which). The clonotype comes from a male donor with ankylosing spondylitis or in good health (not recorded which). In DNA form, the CDR3 reads TGCAGCGCCGCGGAGAACTACAATGAGCAGTTCTTC. Residues: CSAAENYNEQFF.